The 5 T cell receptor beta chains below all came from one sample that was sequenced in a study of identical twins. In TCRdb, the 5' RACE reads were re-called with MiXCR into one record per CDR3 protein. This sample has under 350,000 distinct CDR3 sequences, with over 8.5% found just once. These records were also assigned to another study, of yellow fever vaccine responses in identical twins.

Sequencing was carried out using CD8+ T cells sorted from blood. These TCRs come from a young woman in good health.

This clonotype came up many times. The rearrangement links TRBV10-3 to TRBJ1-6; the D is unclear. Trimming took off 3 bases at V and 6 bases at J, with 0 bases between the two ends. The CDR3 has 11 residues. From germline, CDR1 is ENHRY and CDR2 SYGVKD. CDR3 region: CAISDNSPLHF. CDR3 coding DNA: TGTGCCATCAGTGATAATTCACCCCTCCACTTT.

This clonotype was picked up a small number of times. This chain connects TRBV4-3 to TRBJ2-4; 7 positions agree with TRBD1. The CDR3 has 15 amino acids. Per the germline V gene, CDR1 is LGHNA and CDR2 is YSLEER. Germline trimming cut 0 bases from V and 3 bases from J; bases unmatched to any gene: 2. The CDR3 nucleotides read TGCGCCAGCAGCCAAGACGGGACAGTCAAAAACATTCAGTACTTC. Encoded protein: CASSQDGTVKNIQYF.

This CDR3 is CASSLRAGTAYPLSYEQYF. CDR3 DNA: TGTGCCAGCAGTTTAAGGGCCGGGACAGCATACCCACTTTCCTACGAGCAGTACTTC. J is TRBJ2-7 and V is TRBV27, with 7 bases matching TRBD1. The J segment lost 1 base and the V segment lost 2 bases, leaving 17 bases of the junction unmatched. Germline loops: CDR1 MNHEY, CDR2 SMNVEV (reference sequence). This CDR3 is 19 amino acids long.

The CDR3 DNA sequence: TGTGCCACCGCGGACAGCCAAGAGACCCAGTACTTC. This translates into CATADSQETQYF. The chain joins TRBV24-1 to TRBJ2-5; TRBD1 is a possible D gene (6 bases). The germline V gene has CDR1 KGHDR and CDR2 SFDVKD. V was pared by 9 bases and J by 1 base, with 8 bases between. The CDR3 contains 12 residues.

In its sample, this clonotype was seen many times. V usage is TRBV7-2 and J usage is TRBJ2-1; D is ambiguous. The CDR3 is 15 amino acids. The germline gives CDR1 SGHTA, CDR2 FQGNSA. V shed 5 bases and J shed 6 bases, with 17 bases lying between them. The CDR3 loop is CASSPGPSTGNEQFF. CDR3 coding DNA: TGTGCCAGCAGCCCCGGTCCCTCGACGGGCAATGAGCAGTTCTTC.